This T cell receptor (beta chain) was obtained from a study of T cells in Graves' hyperthyroidism and ophthalmopathy. This clonotype was seen at least ten times. This CDR3 is 13 amino acids long. The germline CDR1 and CDR2 sequences are SGHAT and FQNNGV. The germline V and J ends were trimmed by 6 bases and 5 bases, with 10 bases remaining between them. Researchers took RNA transcripts and amplified the TCR beta CDR3 regions from them. The HTBI primer set served for first-round RT-PCR of the TCR CDR3. TCRdb called the multiplex PCR reads again in MiXCR, with one record for every CDR3 protein. The sample consists of about 690,000 distinct CDR3 sequences, 15% to 20% of them appearing once.

The sequenced material came from blood. The source is a man aged 50 to 59 with Graves' hyperthyroidism. The J gene is TRBJ2-2, the V gene TRBV11-2; TRBD1 is a possible D gene (5 bases). CDR3 in amino acids: CASSSGFTGELFF. The CDR3 nucleotides are TGTGCCAGCAGTTCAGGGTTTACCGGGGAGCTGTTTTTT.